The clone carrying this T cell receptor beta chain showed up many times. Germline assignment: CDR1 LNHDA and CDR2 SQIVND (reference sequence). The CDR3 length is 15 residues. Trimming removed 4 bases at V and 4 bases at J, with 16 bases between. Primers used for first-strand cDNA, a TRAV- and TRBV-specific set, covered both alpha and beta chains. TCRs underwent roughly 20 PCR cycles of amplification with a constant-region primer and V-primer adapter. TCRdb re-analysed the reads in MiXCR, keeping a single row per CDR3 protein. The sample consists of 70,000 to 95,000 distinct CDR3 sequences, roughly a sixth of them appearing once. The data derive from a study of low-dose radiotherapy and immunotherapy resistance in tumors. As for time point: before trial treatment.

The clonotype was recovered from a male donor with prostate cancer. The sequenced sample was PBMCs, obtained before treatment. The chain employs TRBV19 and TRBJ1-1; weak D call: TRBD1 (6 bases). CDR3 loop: CASSTGAPRSTEAFF. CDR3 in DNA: TGTGCCAGTAGTACGGGGGCCCCACGGAGCACTGAAGCTTTCTTT.